Listed here are 5 T cell receptor beta chains from one sample, sequenced in a study of regulatory T cells in long-lasting Graves disease. Time point: newly diagnosed GD, antithyroid drugs for less than 3 months. RNA isolated from PBMCs was used to make the TCR library. With iRepertoire HTBI primers and Arm-PCR of CDR3 regions, TCR beta libraries were built. One entry per CDR3 protein, called by TCRdb with MiXCR from the multiplex PCR reads. The repertoire includes 530,000 or so distinct CDR3 sequences, roughly a sixth of them detected once, and about 12% sits in the top ten. The data were also submitted as part of a second study, on T cells in Graves' hyperthyroidism and ophthalmopathy.

Sequences were derived from peripheral blood mononuclear cells (PBMCs), sampled at new diagnosis, from a patient treated with antithyroid drugs. Receptor source: a man younger than 35 with Graves disease.

The chain employs TRBV5-1 and TRBJ1-6, with 9 bases matching TRBD1. Germline CDR1 reads SGHRS; CDR2 reads YFSETQ. Trimming removed 1 base from V and 11 bases from J; junction bases left unmatched: 7. The CDR3 extends over 15 amino acids. This CDR3 is CASSLRGTGFAPLHF. Written as DNA, the CDR3 is TGCGCCAGCAGCTTGAGGGGGACAGGGTTTGCACCCCTCCACTTT.

At least ten counts were recorded for this clonotype. The chain recombines TRBV28 with TRBJ2-7; no clear D. Trimming pared 3 bases from V and 3 bases from J, leaving 9 bases between. The CDR3 runs to 13 residues. CDR1 is MDHEN, CDR2 SYDVKM, per germline. The CDR3: CASSLMGDYEQYF. CDR3 nucleotide sequence: TGTGCCAGCAGTTTGATGGGCGACTACGAGCAGTACTTC.

This clonotype showed up many times. This chain joins TRBV20-1 and TRBJ1-4; D is unresolved. V was cut by 6 bases and J by 8 bases, with 16 bases left in between. CDR3 length: 13 amino acids. Germline CDR1 is DFQATT and CDR2 is SNEGSKA (reference sequence). Here the CDR3 reads CSALSSDGEKLFF. CDR3 DNA sequence: TGCAGTGCCCTCTCGTCCGATGGGGAAAAACTGTTTTTT.

This clonotype showed up many times. The chain is built from TRBV20-1 and TRBJ2-6; 9 nucleotides line up with TRBD1. V was clipped by 1 base and J by 0 bases; unmatched bases: 4. CDR1 DFQATT and CDR2 SNEGSKA come from the germline V gene (reference sequence). The CDR3 consists of 17 residues. The DNA for the CDR3 is TGCAGTGCTAGAGGCCGGGACAGGGACTCTGGGGCCAACGTCCTGACTTTC. Its protein is CSARGRDRDSGANVLTF.

Regarding this clonotype: A much larger clonotype is one base distant, so this may be a read error. The rearrangement joins TRBV7-9 to TRBJ2-5; no definite D call. In germline, CDR1 is SEHNR, CDR2 FQNEAQ (reference sequence). This CDR3 is 11 amino acids long. Deletions cut 6 bases from V and 5 bases from J, with 7 bases between. The CDR3 reads CASSTGETQYF. The DNA of the CDR3 is TGTGCCAGCAGTACCGGGGAGACCCAGTACTTC.